This record covers a single T cell receptor beta chain. V trimming: 5 bases; J trimming: 2 bases; junction bases outside the gene matches: 4. The germline V gene has CDR1 SGHNT and CDR2 YENEEA. The CDR3 covers 15 residues. The sample originates from a study of cytomegalovirus exposure and HLA in healthy donors. 60 Vbeta and 13 Jbeta primers were used in PCR. Clones were sequenced by immunoSEQ multiplex PCR, and TCRdb holds only the in-frame ones, with some missing. The sample has approximately 150,000 clones, 80% to 90% seen once; the top ten hold approximately 12%. Specimen: PBMCs. The rearrangement links TRBV11-3 to TRBJ2-3; 10 nucleotides match TRBD1. The receptor was isolated from a middle-aged man in good health and CMV-seropositive. The CDR3 DNA is TGTGCCAGCAGCACTCGACAGGGGGCCACAGATACGCAGTATTTT. Encoded protein: CASSTRQGATDTQYF.